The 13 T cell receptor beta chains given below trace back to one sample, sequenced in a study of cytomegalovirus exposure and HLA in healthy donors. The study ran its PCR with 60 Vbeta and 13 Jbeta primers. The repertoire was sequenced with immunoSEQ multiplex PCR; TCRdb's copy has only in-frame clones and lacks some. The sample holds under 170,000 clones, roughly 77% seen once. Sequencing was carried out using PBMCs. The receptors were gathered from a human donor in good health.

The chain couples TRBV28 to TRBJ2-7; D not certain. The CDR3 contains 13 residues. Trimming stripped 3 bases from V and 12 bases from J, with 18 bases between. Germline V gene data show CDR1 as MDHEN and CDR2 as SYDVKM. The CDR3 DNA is TGTGCCAGCAGTTTCGAGTATAAAGGAGAGAGGTACTTC. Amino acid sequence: CASSFEYKGERYF.

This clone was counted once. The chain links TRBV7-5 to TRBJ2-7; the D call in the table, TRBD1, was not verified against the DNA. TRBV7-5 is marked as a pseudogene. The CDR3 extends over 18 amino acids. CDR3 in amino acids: CVRSLGDLSTAQGSEQYF. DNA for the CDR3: TGTGTCAGAAGCTTAGGGGATCTATCCACAGCCCAGGGGAGCGAGCAGTACTTC.

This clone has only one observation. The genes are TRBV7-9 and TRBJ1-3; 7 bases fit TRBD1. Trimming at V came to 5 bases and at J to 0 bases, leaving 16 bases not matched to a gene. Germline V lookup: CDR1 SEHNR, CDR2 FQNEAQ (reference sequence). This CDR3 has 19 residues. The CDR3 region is CASSPDRVLPKNSGNTIYF. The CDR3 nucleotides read TGTGCCAGCAGCCCCGACAGGGTTCTGCCCAAAAACTCTGGAAACACCATATATTTT.

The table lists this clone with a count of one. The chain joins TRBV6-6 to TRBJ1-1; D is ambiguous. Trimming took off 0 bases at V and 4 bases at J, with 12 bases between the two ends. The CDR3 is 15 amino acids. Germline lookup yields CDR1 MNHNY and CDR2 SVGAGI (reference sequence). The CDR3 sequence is CASSYSAGSSTEAFF. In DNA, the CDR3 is TGTGCCAGCAGTTACTCGGCGGGGTCCTCCACTGAAGCTTTCTTT.

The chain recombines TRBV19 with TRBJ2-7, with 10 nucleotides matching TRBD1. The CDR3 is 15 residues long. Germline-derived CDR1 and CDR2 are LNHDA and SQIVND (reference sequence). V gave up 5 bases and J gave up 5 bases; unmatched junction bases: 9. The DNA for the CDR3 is TGTGCCAGTAGTGCTCCGACAGGGGGCCGGGACGAGCAGTACTTC. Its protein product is CASSAPTGGRDEQYF.

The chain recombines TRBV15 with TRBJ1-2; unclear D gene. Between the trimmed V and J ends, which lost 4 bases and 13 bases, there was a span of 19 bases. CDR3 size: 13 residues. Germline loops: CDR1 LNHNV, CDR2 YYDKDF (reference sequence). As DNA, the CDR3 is TGTGCCACCAGCATATCGGGGTCGGCGAAGGGCACCTTC. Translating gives CATSISGSAKGTF.

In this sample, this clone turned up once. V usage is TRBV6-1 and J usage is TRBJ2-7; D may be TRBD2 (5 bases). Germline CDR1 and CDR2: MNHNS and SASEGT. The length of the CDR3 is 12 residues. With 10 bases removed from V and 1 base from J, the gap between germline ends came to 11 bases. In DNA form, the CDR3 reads TGTGCCATAACACTAGATTCCTACGAGCAGTACTTC. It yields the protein CAITLDSYEQYF.

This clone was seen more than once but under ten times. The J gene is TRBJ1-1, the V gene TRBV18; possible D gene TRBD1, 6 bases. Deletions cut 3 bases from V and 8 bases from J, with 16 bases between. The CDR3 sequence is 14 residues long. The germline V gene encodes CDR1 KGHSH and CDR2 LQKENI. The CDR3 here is CASSPPDSPGEAFF. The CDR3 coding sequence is TGTGCCAGCTCACCGCCGGACAGCCCGGGAGAAGCTTTCTTT. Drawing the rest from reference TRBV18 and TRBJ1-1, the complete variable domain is NAGVMQNPRHLVRRRGQEARLRCSPMKGHSHVYWYRQLPEEGLKFMVYLQKENIIDESGMPKERFSAEFPKEGPSILRIQQVVRGDSAAYFCASSPPDSPGEAFFGQGTRLTVV.

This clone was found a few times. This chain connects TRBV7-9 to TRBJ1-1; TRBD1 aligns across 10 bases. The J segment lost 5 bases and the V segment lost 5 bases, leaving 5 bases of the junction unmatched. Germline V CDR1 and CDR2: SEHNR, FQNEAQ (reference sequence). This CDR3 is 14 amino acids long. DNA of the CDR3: TGTGCCAGCAGCGCGGGACAGGGGCCGACTGAAGCTTTCTTT. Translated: CASSAGQGPTEAFF. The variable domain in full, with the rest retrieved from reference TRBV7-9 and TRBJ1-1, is DTGVSQNPRHKITKRGQNVTFRCDPISEHNRLYWYRQTLGQGPEFLTYFQNEAQLEKSRLLSDRFSAERPKGSFSTLEIQRTEQGDSAMYLCASSAGQGPTEAFFGQGTRLTVV.

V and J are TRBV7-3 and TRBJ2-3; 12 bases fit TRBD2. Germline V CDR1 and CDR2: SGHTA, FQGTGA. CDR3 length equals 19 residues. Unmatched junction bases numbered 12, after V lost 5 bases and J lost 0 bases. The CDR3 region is CASSPGLAGRVVSTDTQYF. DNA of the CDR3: TGTGCCAGCAGCCCTGGACTAGCGGGAAGGGTGGTTAGCACAGATACGCAGTATTTT.

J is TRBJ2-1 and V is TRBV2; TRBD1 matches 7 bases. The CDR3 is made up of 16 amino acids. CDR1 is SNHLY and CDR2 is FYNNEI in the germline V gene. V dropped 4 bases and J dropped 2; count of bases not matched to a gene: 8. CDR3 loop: CASSGSTGPTYNEQFF. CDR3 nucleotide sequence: TGTGCCAGCAGTGGGTCGACAGGGCCGACCTACAATGAGCAGTTCTTC.

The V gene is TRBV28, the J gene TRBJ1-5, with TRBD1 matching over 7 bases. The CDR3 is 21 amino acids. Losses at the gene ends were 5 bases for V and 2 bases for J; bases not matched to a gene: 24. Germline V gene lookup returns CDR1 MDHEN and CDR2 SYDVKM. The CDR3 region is CASSTPGLGDSTPSGNQPQHF. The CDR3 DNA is TGTGCCAGCAGTACCCCTGGTTTGGGGGACAGTACACCGAGCGGCAATCAGCCCCAGCATTTT. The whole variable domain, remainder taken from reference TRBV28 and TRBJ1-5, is DVKVTQSSRYLVKRTGEKVFLECVQDMDHENMFWYRQDPGLGLRLIYFSYDVKMKEKGDIPEGYSVSREKKERFSLILESASTNQTSMYLCASSTPGLGDSTPSGNQPQHFGDGTRLSIL.

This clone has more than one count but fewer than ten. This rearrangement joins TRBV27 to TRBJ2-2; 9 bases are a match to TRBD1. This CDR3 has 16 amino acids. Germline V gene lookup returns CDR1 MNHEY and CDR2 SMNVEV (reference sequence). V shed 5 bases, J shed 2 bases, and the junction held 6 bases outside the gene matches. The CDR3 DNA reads TGTGCCAGCAGTCCAACAGGGGGCCCCAACACCGGGGAGCTGTTTTTT. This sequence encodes CASSPTGGPNTGELFF.